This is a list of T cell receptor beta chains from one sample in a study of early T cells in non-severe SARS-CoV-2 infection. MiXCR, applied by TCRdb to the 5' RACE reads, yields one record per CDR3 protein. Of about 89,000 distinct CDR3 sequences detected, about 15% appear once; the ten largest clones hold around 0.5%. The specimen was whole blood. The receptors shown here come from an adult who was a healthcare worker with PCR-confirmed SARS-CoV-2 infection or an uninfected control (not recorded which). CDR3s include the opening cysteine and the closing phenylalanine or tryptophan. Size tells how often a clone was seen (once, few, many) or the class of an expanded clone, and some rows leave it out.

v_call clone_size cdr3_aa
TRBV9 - CASSVDLRGTEAFF
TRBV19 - CASSSDRDTMNTEAFF
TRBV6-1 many CASSGGRHSYATFYGYTF
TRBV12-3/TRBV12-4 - CASSRQGDFQPQHF
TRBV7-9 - CASSPPLKDRVLSPLHF
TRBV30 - CAWSASGDQPQHF
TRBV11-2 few CASSLEGLSNQPQHF
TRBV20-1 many CSARERSWQGAKNIQYF
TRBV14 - CASSQGQSVTQYF
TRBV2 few CALWGETDTQYF
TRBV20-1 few CSARGQGYQPQHF
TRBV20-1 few CSARGDRGRRTDTQYF
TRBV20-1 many CSARAIGRTDTQYF
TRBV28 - CASSWASGGGTDTQYF
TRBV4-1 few CASSQGPKETQYF